These T cell receptor beta chains were read from a single sample in a study of blood T cell repertoires in COVID-19. The repertoire was sequenced with immunoSEQ multiplex PCR; TCRdb's copy has only in-frame clones and lacks some. The sample lists some 230,000 clones, 80% to 90% seen once, with under 3.5% in the top ten. The sequenced sample was PBMCs or T cells enriched from blood (not recorded which). The source of these receptors is a woman between 18 and 29 years old in a cohort exposed to, infected with or recovered from COVID-19 (not recorded which). Both conserved end residues are part of each CDR3. The order of the fields is J gene, V gene, D gene, clone size, CDR3 DNA, CDR3 protein. A D gene is named only where the DNA matches it firmly. The size field is filled for only some rows; it gives once, few, many or a size class.

TRBJ1-2 | TRBV18 | - | - | TGTGCCAGCTCACCAGACGGGGTTTTCTATGGCTACACCTTC | CASSPDGVFYGYTF
TRBJ1-1 | TRBV6-4 | - | - | TGTGCCAGTGCCCAGTTCTCCGATTCTGAAGCTTTCTTT | CASAQFSDSEAFF
TRBJ1-1 | TRBV3-1/TRBV3-2 | - | - | TGTGCCAGCAGCCAAGGGCCAGGTTACCCTGAAGCTTTCTTT | CASSQGPGYPEAFF
TRBJ1-6 | TRBV4-1 | TRBD1 | - | TGCGCCAGCAGCCACACTCCAAAGCTCCGGGACAGGGTCTCACCCCTCCACTTT | CASSHTPKLRDRVSPLHF
TRBJ2-1 | TRBV19 | - | - | TGTGCCAGTAGTATTCTCGGGAGTGGCAATGAGCAGTTCTTC | CASSILGSGNEQFF
TRBJ2-7 | TRBV7-6 | TRBD2 | - | TGTGCCAGCAGTCAAAGCGGGAGCACCGACGAGCAGTACTTC | CASSQSGSTDEQYF
TRBJ1-6 | TRBV3-1/TRBV3-2 | TRBD1 | - | TGTGCCAGCACCTCACAGGGGGCGACGGGTTCACCCCTCCACTTT | CASTSQGATGSPLHF
TRBJ1-2 | TRBV7-9 | - | - | TGTGCCAGCAGCCTCGACAGCCTCTATGGCTACACCTTC | CASSLDSLYGYTF
TRBJ2-1 | TRBV7-8 | TRBD2 | - | TGTGCCAGCAGTTGGGTTGCGGGACTAGCGGGGGGCAATGAGCAGTTCTTC | CASSWVAGLAGGNEQFF
TRBJ2-2 | TRBV3-1/TRBV3-2 | TRBD1 | - | TGTGCCAGCAGCCACACAGGGACAGGCCCGAACACCGGGGAGCTGTTTTTT | CASSHTGTGPNTGELFF
TRBJ2-7 | TRBV24-1 | - | - | TGTGCCACCGCTACTTCAGACAGTGTCTACGAGCAGTACTTC | CATATSDSVYEQYF
TRBJ1-2 | TRBV19 | TRBD1 | once | TGTGCCAGTAGTGTCTTAACAGGGGATGGCTACACCTTC | CASSVLTGDGYTF
TRBJ2-1 | TRBV19 | TRBD2 | - | TGTGCCAGTAGTATTAGCGGGAGCTCCTACAATGAGCAGTTCTTC | CASSISGSSYNEQFF
TRBJ1-2 | TRBV30 | - | - | TGTGCCTGGAGCAACAGGCGTGGTAACTATGGCTACACCTTC | CAWSNRRGNYGYTF
TRBJ1-2 | TRBV27 | - | - | TGTGCCAGCAGTCCGGGACTGGGGCCCCTCTATGGCTACACCTTC | CASSPGLGPLYGYTF